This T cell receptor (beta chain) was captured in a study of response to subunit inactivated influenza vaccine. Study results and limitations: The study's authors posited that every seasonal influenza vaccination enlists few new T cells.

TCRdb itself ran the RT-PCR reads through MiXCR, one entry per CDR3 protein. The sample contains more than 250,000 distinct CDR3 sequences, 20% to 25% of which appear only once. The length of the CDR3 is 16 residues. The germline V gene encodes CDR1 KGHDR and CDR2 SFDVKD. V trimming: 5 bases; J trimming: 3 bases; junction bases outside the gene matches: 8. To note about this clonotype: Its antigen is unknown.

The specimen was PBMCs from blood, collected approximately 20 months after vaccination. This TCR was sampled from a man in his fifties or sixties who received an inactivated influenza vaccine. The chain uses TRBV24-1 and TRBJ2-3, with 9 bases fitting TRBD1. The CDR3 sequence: CATSAGGQGTTDTQYF. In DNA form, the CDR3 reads TGTGCCACCAGTGCCGGCGGACAGGGGACGACAGATACGCAGTATTTT.